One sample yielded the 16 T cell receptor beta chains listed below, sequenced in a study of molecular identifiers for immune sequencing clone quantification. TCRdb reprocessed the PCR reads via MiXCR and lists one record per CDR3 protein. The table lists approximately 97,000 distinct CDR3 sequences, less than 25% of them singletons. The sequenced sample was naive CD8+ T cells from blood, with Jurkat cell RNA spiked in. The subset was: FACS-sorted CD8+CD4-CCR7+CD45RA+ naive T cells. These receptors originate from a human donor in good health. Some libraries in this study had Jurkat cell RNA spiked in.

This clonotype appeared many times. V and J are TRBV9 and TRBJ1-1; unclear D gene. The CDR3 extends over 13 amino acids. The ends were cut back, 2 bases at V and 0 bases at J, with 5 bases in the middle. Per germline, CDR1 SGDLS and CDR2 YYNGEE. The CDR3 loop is CASSVYVNTEAFF. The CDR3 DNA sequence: TGTGCCAGCAGCGTTTATGTGAACACTGAAGCTTTCTTT.

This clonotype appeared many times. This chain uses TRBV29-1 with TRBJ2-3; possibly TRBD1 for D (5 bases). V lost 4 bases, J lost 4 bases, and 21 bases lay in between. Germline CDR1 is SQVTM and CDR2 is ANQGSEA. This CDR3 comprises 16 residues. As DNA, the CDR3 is TGCAGCGTTGGACAATTTAAGGGGCGAGTCGCAGATACGCAGTATTTT. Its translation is CSVGQFKGRVADTQYF.

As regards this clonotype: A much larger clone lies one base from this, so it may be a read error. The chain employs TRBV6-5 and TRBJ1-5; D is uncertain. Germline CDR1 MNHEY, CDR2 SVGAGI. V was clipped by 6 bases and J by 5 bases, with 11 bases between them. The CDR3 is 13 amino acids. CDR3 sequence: CASSAFSDQPQHF. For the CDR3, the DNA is TGTGCCAGCAGCGCGTTCTCAGATCAGCCCCAGCATTTT.

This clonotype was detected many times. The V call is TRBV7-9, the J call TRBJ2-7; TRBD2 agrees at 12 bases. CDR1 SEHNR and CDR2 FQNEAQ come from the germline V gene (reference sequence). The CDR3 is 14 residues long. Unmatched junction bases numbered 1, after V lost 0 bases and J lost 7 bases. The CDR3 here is CASSLAGTSGEQYF. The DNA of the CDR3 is TGTGCCAGCAGCTTAGCAGGGACTAGCGGGGAGCAGTACTTC.

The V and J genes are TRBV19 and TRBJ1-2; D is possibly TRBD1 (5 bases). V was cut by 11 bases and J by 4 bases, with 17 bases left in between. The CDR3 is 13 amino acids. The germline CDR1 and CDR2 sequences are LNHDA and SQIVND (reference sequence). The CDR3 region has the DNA TGTGCCTCGGAACCGGGGCTTTGCTATGGCTACACCTTC. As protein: CASEPGLCYGYTF.

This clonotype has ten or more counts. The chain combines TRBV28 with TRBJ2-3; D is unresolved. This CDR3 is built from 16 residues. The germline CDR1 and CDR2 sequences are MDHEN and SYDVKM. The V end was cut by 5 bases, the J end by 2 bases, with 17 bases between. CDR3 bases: TGTGCCAGCAGTCCCCCGAAAGGCAGAGCCACAGATACGCAGTATTTT. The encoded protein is CASSPPKGRATDTQYF.

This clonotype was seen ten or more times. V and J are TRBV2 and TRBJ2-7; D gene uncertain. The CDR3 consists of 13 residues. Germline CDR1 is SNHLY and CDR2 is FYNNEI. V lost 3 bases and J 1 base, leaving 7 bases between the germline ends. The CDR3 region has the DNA TGTGCCAGCAGTGACACAGAATCCTACGAGCAGTACTTC. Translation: CASSDTESYEQYF.

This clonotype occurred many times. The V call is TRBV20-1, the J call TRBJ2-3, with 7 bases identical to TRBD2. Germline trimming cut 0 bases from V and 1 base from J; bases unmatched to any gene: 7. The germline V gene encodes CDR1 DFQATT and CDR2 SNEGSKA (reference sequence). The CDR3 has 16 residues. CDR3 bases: TGCAGTGCTAGAGATTTCCGGGAGGATGGCACAGATACGCAGTATTTT. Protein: CSARDFREDGTDTQYF.

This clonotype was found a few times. The CDR3 region has the DNA TGTGCCAGCAGGGTGACAGGGGGCCTCTTCGTGAGGGAGCAGTTCTTC. Its translation: CASRVTGGLFVREQFF. The chain employs TRBV27 and TRBJ2-1; 10 bases align to TRBD1. The CDR3 has 16 residues. Germline assignment: CDR1 MNHEY and CDR2 SMNVEV (reference sequence). V gave up 6 bases and J gave up 10 bases; unmatched junction bases: 15.

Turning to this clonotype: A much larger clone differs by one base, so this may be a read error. CDR3: CASSPGTSYERYF. In DNA form, the CDR3 reads TGTGCCAGCAGCCCCGGGACTAGTTACGAGCGGTACTTC. V usage is TRBV3-1 and J usage is TRBJ2-7; 8 bases align to TRBD2. Germline V gene sequence: CDR1 LGHDT, CDR2 YNNKEL (reference sequence). This CDR3 is built from 13 residues.

The CDR3 coding sequence is TGTGCCAGCAGCTCCATCCGGGACTCCTACGAGCAGTACTTC. This codes for CASSSIRDSYEQYF. The genes are TRBV13 and TRBJ2-7; D is perhaps TRBD2 (5 bases). V was cut by 4 bases and J by 0 bases, with 10 bases left in between. The CDR3 is 14 amino acids. CDR1 is PRHDT, CDR2 FYEKMQ, per germline (reference sequence). The full variable domain, completed using reference TRBV13 and TRBJ2-7, is AAGVIQSPRHLIKEKRETATLKCYPIPRHDTVYWYQQGPGQDPQFLISFYEKMQSDKGSIPDRFSAQQFSDYHSELNMSSLELGDSALYFCASSSIRDSYEQYFGPGTRLTVT.

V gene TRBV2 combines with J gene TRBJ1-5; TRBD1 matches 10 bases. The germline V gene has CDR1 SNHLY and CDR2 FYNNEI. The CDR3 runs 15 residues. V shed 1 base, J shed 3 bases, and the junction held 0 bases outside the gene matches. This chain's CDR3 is CASSEGQGANQPQHF. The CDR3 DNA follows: TGTGCCAGCAGTGAAGGACAGGGGGCCAATCAGCCCCAGCATTTT.

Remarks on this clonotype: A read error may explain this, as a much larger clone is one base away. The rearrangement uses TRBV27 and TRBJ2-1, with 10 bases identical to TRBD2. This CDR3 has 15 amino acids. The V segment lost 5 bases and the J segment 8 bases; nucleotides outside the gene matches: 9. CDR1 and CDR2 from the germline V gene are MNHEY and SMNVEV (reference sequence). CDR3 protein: CASSPGTSENDEQFF. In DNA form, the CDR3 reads TGTGCCAGCAGTCCCGGGACTAGCGAGAACGATGAGCAGTTCTTC.

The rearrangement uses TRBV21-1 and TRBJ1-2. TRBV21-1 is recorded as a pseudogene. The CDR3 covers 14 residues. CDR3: CASIERRPVVGYTF. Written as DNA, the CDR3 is TGTGCCAGCATCGAACGCCGGCCGGTTGTTGGCTACACCTTC.

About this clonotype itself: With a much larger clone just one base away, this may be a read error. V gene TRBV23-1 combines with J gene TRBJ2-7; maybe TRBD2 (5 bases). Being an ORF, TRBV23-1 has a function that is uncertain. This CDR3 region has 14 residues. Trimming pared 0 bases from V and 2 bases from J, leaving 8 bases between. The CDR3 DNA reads TGCGCCAGCAGTCAATCGAACGGGGCCTACGAGCAGTACTTC. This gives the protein CASSQSNGAYEQYF.

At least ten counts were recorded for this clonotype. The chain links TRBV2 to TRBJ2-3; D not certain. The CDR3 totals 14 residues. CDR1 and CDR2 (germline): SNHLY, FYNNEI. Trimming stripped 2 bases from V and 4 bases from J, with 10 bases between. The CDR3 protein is CASSEPRLSDTQYF. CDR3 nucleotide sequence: TGTGCCAGCAGTGAACCGAGGCTGTCAGATACGCAGTATTTT.